The T cell receptor (beta chain) described here comes from a study of T cells in localized non-small cell lung cancer. Study-level results: Increased T cell density in blood showed an association with longer overall survival. Adjacent lung was found to contain a median around 58 of the top 100 tumor clones.

Profiling relied on immunoSEQ multiplex PCR, and the TCRdb table lists in-frame clones only, not all of them. Here the sample spans 30,000 to 35,000 clones, around 93% being singletons. With respect to this clone: Antigen: not known.

The V segment lost 5 bases and the J segment 4 bases; nucleotides outside the gene matches: 10. Germline V gene data show CDR1 as SGHVS and CDR2 as FQNEAQ. The CDR3 is made up of 18 amino acids. The specimen comprised peripheral blood mononuclear cells, sampled before any cancer treatment. The genes are TRBV7-8 and TRBJ2-1; 14 bases map to TRBD2. The source of this sequence is a female donor at least 60 years old with stage II lung adenocarcinoma. The CDR3 region is CASSPTGLAGVRYNEQFF. The CDR3 nucleotides are TGTGCCAGCAGCCCAACGGGACTAGCGGGGGTCCGGTACAATGAGCAGTTCTTC.